A single sample is the source of the 10 T cell receptor beta chains below, sequenced in a study of T-cell memory formation after mild COVID-19. TCRdb itself ran the 5' RACE reads through MiXCR, one entry per CDR3 protein. The sample records approximately 560,000 distinct CDR3 sequences, approximately 15% being singletons. What was sequenced was PBMCs or a T cell subset sorted from them (not recorded which). The receptors were gathered from an adult woman who had mild COVID-19 (a few samples of this study predate the infection). Cell type and time point are not known.

The chain employs TRBV2 and TRBJ1-1; D may be TRBD1 (6 bases). This CDR3 is 14 amino acids long. V shed 4 bases and J shed 5 bases, with 14 bases lying between them. Germline CDR1 reads SNHLY; CDR2 reads FYNNEI. CDR3 nucleotides: TGTGCCAGCAGTGCGGGCAGGGGATCAACTGAAGCTTTCTTT. It translates to CASSAGRGSTEAFF.

This clonotype was found a few times. The rearrangement uses TRBV19 and TRBJ2-7; 9 bases are shared with TRBD1. Germline trimming cut 2 bases from V and 0 bases from J; bases unmatched to any gene: 5. CDR1 and CDR2 (germline): LNHDA, SQIVND (reference sequence). The CDR3 spans 16 residues. CDR3 bases: TGTGCCAGTAGTATAATGTTGGGACAGGGCTCCTACGAGCAGTACTTC. Translating gives CASSIMLGQGSYEQYF.

The chain uses TRBV30 and TRBJ2-3; no definite D call. This CDR3 comprises 12 residues. Trimming took 1 base from V and 6 from J, leaving 8 bases between them. Germline lookup yields CDR1 GTSNPN and CDR2 SVGIG (reference sequence). CDR3 DNA: TGTGCCTGGAGTGGAAGGCGCGATACGCAGTATTTT. Translation: CAWSGRRDTQYF.

This chain links TRBV5-5 with TRBJ2-6; no reliable D call. The CDR3 length is 15 residues. Between the trimmed V and J ends, which lost 4 bases and 0 bases, there was a span of 8 bases. Looked up from germline, CDR1 is SGHKS and CDR2 is YYEKEE (reference sequence). This chain's CDR3 is CASSTPASGANVLTF. The CDR3 nucleotides are TGTGCCAGCAGCACCCCAGCCTCTGGGGCCAACGTCCTGACTTTC.

This clonotype was seen only a few times. The CDR3 sequence: CASSVTRAGQFF. DNA of the CDR3: TGTGCCAGCAGTGTAACGAGGGCAGGGCAGTTCTTC. The genes are TRBV2 and TRBJ2-1; weak D call: TRBD2 (5 bases). V lost 4 bases and J 12 bases, leaving 13 bases between the germline ends. Germline-derived CDR1 and CDR2 are SNHLY and FYNNEI. The CDR3 totals 12 residues.

The table lists this clonotype with a few counts. The chain joins TRBV6-5 to TRBJ1-5; no clear D. In germline, CDR1 is MNHEY, CDR2 SVGAGI. Trimming cost V 6 bases and J 1 base, with 13 bases left between them. This CDR3 comprises 15 residues. The CDR3 is CASRATGVSNQPQHF. CDR3 nucleotides: TGTGCCAGCAGGGCGACGGGTGTGAGCAATCAGCCCCAGCATTTT.

The chain recombines TRBV15 with TRBJ1-1; tentative D call: TRBD1 (6 bases). The CDR3 sequence is 15 residues long. From germline, CDR1 is LNHNV and CDR2 YYDKDF (reference sequence). V gave up 3 bases and J gave up 4 bases, with 15 bases separating them. The CDR3 DNA follows: TGTGCCACCAGCAGGGGCAGGGGAGGACTCACTGAAGCTTTCTTT. Amino acids: CATSRGRGGLTEAFF.

This clonotype appeared a few times. CDR3 residues: CASKDPSGRGGTQYF. The CDR3 coding sequence is TGTGCCAGCAAGGATCCTAGCGGGAGGGGAGGGACCCAGTACTTC. The chain links TRBV6-5 to TRBJ2-5; 12 bases fit TRBD2. The CDR3 covers 15 residues. V lost 7 bases and J lost 7; bases outside the gene matches: 10. In germline, CDR1 is MNHEY, CDR2 SVGAGI.

This clonotype was counted many times. The chain recombines TRBV6-5 with TRBJ2-2; 7 bases line up with TRBD1. The germline V gene has CDR1 MNHEY and CDR2 SVGAGI. The CDR3 totals 16 residues. The trim removed 1 base at V and 3 bases at J, leaving 5 bases unmatched. The CDR3 sequence: CASSYLGQTYTGELFF. CDR3 DNA sequence: TGTGCCAGCAGTTACTTGGGACAGACTTACACCGGGGAGCTGTTTTTT.

This clonotype was counted between two and nine times. The rearrangement joins TRBV15 to TRBJ1-2; D remains ambiguous. The V and J ends lost 3 bases and 8 bases respectively, with 19 bases between them. Germline CDR1 reads LNHNV; CDR2 reads YYDKDF (reference sequence). This CDR3 region has 15 residues. The CDR3 region is CATSSGWGEAEGYTF. For the CDR3, the DNA is TGTGCCACCAGCAGTGGATGGGGAGAGGCCGAGGGCTACACCTTC.